This T cell receptor (beta chain) was sequenced for a study of shared clonotypes between healthy human individuals (dated by TCRdb to between 2020 and 2021). Background for the entire study: The cohort comprised two women and a few men aged 18 to 49 years. Between about 0.9 and 9 billion PBMCs per donor were obtained by leukapheresis. To increase sequencing depth and limit assay-specific biases, TCR repertoire library preparation and sequencing were carried out by different laboratories using diverse techniques. For each donor, three plates each were used for CD4 naive and CD4 memory, two plates were used for CD8 naive, and one plate was used for CD8 memory. The study deeply sequenced blood TCR repertoires of five healthy adults to estimate repertoire size and the extent of clonotype sharing between individuals.

The trim is 4 bases for V and 1 base for J, with a gap of 13 bases between the germline ends. The CDR3 runs 15 amino acids, cysteine and phenylalanine included. Left in the record is the CDR3 DNA by itself, 45 bases read in frame from the first base. The germline V gene yields MDHEN for CDR1 and SYDVKM for CDR2. Healthy HIV-negative adults with no recently reported acute infections or vaccinations were included as donors. Only Caucasian adults living in Nashville, Tennessee, USA were represented among the donors. CD4+ T cells were enriched through magnetic negative selection, after which naive cells were positively selected on CD45RA and the remaining negative fraction served as the memory subset. Blood was collected by leukapheresis, and PBMCs were isolated by Ficoll-Histopaque density gradient centrifugation and then cryopreserved in liquid nitrogen vapor phase. Analytical flow cytometry was used to check the purity and quantity of every magnetically sorted T cell population. Each sorted fraction had its genomic DNA isolated and then quantified by UV absorbance on a Nanodrop 2000c.

Note on this clone: The antigen this receptor binds is unknown. Qualities for individual bases were not recorded, and no much larger clone is one base off.

Overall study outcomes, separate from this receptor: The small number of donors limited the genetic and exposure-history diversity represented. When a handful of donors were compared, the shared fraction of clonotypes was 5% to 6.5% for naive CD4, over 3% for naive CD8, 2% to 2.5% for memory CD4, and roughly 0.43% for memory CD8. Incomplete sequencing was indicated by rarefaction of sorted-subset datasets, despite the large sequencing depth. Naive subsets generally had larger estimated clonotype richness than memory subsets. Clonotypes shared by all four sorted-subset donors showed higher generation probabilities than non-shared clonotypes. Pairwise subsampling led to the expectation that sequencing depth would affect the degree of clonotype sharing among donors. Only blood was sampled, and tissue TCR repertoires likely differ from those in blood.

Using the deep immunoSEQ assay, TCR CDR3 regions were amplified from genomic DNA by multiplex PCR. Extracted genomic DNA from each cell subset was spread evenly across all wells of several immunoSEQ 96-well plates, with each plate serving as a replicate. For sorted subsets, each replicate PCR was loaded with about 200 ng genomic DNA, equivalent to 30,000 or so T cell genomes. The purified libraries were quantified using a Qubit 3.0 fluorometer, sized with a Bioanalyzer 2100, and then quantified again using the KAPA Library Quantification kit. A separate single-read 150-cycle Illumina NextSeq 550 flow cell was used to sequence each immunoSEQ 96-well plate. As for the original processing: Because only junctional sequences without quality scores were contained in the immunoSEQ output, filtering matching that applied to full-length reads could not be performed. Sequences were annotated with PyIR, a Python wrapper for IgBLAST v1.9, using IMGT germline references to assign V/J genes and CDR3. Reads with weak V/J assignments (E-value above 1e-6), missing CDR3, stop codons, out-of-frame junctions, or ambiguous translated residues were removed. V3J clonotypes were defined by identical inferred V gene, J gene, and CDR3 amino acid sequence. To compute the percentage overlap between repertoires, the number of shared unique clonotypes was divided by the size of the smaller repertoire. RTK rarefaction, the Chao1 estimator, and Recon v2.1 estimates of unobserved clonotypes were used to assess repertoire richness. For all TCRbeta clonotypes obtained by the gDNA method from a few donors, generation probabilities were computed with OLGA. The clones in this table, taken by TCRdb from immuneACCESS, are in-frame only. Not every clone is retained; where verified, under half of the shortfall comes from an unresolved V gene, and the cause of the rest is unknown. V, J and clone size reflect that table, while D and trimming were determined from the DNA. The sample table shows a few million clones, and 90% to 95% are seen once. Of the sample, roughly 0.13% is held by the ten largest clones.

The sequenced sample consisted of naive CD4+ T cells sorted from blood. The cell subset or site label of this sample denotes: CD45RA+ positively selected. The sequence joins TRBV28 to TRBJ1-1, with a weak D call of TRBD1 (5 bases match). This clonotype was sampled from a man younger than 35 in good health. The CDR3 in this case is CASSSYPTENTEAFF. The nucleotide sequence reads as follows: TGTGCCAGCAGTTCCTACCCGACAGAGAACACTGAAGCTTTCTTT.